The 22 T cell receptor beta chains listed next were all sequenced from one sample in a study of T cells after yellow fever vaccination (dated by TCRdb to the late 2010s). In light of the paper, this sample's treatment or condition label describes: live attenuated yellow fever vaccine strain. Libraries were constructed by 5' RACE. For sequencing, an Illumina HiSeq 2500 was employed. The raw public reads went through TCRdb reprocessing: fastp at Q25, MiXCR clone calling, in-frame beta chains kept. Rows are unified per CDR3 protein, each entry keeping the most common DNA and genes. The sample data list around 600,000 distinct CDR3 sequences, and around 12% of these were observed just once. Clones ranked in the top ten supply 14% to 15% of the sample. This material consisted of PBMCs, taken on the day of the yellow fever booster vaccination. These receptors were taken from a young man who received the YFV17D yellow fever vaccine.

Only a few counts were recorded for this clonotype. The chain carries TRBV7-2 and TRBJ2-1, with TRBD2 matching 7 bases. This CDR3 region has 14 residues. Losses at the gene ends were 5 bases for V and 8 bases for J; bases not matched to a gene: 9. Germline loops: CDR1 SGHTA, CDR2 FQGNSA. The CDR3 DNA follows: TGTGCCAGCAGCCCAGGCGGGAGAAGGGATGAGCAGTTCTTC. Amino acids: CASSPGGRRDEQFF.

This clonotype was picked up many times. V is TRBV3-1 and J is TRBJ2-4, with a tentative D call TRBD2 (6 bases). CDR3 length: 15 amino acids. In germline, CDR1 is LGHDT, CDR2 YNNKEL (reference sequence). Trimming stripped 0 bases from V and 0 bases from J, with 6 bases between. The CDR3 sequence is CASSQEGLAKNIQYF. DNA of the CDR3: TGTGCCAGCAGCCAAGAGGGACTAGCCAAAAACATTCAGTACTTC.

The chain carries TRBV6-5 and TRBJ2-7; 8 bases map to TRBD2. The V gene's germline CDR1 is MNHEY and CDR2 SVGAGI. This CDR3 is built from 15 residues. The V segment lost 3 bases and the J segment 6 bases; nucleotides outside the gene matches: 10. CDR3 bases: TGTGCCAGCAGTTATTTTATTGCTAGCGGGTCCGAGCAGTACTTC. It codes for CASSYFIASGSEQYF.

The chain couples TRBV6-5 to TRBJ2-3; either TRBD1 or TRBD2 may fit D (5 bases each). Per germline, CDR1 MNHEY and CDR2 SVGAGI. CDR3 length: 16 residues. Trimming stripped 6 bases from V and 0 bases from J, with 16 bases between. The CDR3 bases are TGTGCCAGCAGATTACCGGGACGGACGAGCACAGATACGCAGTATTTT. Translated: CASRLPGRTSTDTQYF.

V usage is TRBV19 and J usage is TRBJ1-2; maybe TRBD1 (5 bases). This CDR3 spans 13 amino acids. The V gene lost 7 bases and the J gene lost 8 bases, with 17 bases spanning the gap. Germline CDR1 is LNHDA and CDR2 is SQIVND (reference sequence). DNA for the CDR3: TGTGCCAGTAACTTGGCAGGGCTTGACGGCTACACCTTC. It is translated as CASNLAGLDGYTF.

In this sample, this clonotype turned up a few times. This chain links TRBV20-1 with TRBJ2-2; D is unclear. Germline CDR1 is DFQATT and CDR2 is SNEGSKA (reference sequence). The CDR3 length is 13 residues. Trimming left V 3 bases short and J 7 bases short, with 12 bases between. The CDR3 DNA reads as TGCAGTGCTAGGCTATATGGGAACGGGGAGCTGTTTTTT. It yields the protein CSARLYGNGELFF.

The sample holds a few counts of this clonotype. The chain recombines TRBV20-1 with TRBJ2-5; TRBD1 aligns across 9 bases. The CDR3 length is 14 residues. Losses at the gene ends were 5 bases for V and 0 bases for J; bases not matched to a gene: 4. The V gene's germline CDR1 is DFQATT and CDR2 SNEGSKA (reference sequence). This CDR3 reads CSAGTGINQETQYF. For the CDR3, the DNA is TGCAGTGCTGGGACAGGGATAAACCAAGAGACCCAGTACTTC.

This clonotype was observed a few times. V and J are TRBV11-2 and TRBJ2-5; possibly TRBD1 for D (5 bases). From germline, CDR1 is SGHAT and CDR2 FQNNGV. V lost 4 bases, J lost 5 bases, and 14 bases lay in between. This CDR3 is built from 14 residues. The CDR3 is CASSYHQGGETQYF. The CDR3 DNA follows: TGTGCCAGCAGCTACCATCAGGGTGGGGAGACCCAGTACTTC. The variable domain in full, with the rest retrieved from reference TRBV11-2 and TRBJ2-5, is EAGVAQSPRYKIIEKRQSVAFWCNPISGHATLYWYQQILGQGPKLLIQFQNNGVVDDSQLPKDRFSAERLKGVDSTLKIQPAKLEDSAVYLCASSYHQGGETQYFGPGTRLLVL.

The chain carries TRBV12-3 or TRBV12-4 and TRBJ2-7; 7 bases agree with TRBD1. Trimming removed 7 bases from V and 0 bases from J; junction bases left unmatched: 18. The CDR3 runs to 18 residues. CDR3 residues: CASNPGAVRQGYSYEQYF. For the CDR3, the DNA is TGTGCCAGCAACCCCGGGGCTGTCAGACAGGGCTACTCCTACGAGCAGTACTTC.

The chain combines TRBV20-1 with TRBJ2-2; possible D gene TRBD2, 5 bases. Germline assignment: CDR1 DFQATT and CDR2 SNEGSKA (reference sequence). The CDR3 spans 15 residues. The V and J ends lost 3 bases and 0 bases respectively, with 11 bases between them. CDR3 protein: CSASSSGTNTGELFF. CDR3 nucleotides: TGCAGTGCTAGTTCTTCGGGGACGAACACCGGGGAGCTGTTTTTT.

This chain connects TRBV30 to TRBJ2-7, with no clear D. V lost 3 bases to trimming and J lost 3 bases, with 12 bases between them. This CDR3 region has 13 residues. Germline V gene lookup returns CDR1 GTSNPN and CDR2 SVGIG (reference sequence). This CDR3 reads CAWRGKAFYEQYF. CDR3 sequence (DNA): TGTGCCTGGAGGGGGAAGGCGTTCTACGAGCAGTACTTC.

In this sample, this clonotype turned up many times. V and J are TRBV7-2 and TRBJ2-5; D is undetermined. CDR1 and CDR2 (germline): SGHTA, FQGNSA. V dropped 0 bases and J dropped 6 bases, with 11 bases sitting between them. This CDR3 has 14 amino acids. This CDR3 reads CASSLAGLSKTQYF. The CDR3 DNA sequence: TGTGCCAGCAGCTTAGCCGGGTTGAGTAAGACCCAGTACTTC. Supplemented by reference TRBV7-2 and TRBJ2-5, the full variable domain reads GAGVSQSPSNKVTEKGKDVELRCDPISGHTALYWYRQSLGQGLEFLIYFQGNSAPDKSGLPSDRFSAERTGGSVSTLTIQRTQQEDSAVYLCASSLAGLSKTQYFGPGTRLLVL.

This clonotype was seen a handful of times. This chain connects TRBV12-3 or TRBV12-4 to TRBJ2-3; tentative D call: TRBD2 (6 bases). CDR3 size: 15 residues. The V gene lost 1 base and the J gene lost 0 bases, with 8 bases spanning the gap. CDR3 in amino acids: CASSLGGVSTDTQYF. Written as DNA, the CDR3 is TGTGCCAGCAGTTTAGGGGGGGTGAGCACAGATACGCAGTATTTT.

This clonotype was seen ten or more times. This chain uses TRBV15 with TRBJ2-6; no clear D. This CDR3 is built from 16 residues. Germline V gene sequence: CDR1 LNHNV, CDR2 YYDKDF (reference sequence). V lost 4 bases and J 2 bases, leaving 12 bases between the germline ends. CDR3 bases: TGTGCCACCAGCATAAGCCCAGGTCCTGGGGCCAACGTCCTGACTTTC. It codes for CATSISPGPGANVLTF.

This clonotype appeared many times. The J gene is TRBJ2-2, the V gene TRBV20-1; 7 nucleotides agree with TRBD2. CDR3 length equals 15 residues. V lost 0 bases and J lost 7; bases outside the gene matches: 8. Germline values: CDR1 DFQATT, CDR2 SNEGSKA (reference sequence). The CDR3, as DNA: TGCAGTGCTAGAGAGTCTCAGCGGGGTGTCGGGGAGCTGTTTTTT. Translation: CSARESQRGVGELFF.

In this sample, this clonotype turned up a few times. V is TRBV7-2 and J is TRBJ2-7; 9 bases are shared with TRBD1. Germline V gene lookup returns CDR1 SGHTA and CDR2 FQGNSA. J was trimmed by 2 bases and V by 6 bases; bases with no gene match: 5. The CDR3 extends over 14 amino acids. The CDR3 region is CASRDGTGTYEQYF. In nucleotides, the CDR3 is TGTGCCAGCAGGGATGGGACAGGGACCTACGAGCAGTACTTC.

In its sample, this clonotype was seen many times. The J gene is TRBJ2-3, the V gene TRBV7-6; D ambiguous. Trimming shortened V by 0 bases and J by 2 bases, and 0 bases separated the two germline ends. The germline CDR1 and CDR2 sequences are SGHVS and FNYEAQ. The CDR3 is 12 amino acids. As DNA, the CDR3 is TGTGCCAGCAGCTTAGCCACAGATACGCAGTATTTT. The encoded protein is CASSLATDTQYF.

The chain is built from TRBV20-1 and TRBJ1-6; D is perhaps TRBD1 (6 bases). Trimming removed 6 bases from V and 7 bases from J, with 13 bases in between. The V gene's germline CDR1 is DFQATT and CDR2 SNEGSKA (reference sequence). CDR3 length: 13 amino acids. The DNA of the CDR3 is TGCAGTGCCGAAACAGGGATGAATTCACCCCTCCACTTT. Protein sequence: CSAETGMNSPLHF.

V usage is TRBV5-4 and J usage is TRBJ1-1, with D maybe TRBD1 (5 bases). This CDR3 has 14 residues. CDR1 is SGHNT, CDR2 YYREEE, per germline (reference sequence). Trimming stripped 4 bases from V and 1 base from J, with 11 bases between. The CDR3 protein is CASSRGGENTEAFF. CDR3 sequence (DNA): TGTGCCAGCAGCCGCGGGGGGGAGAACACTGAAGCTTTCTTT.

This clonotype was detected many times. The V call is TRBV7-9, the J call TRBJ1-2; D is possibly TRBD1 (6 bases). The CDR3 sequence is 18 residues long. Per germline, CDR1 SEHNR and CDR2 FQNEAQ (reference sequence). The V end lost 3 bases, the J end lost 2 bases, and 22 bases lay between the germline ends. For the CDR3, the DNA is TGTGCCAGCAGCTTCGTAGGGGGGAACGACAGGAAGAACTATGGCTACACCTTC. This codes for CASSFVGGNDRKNYGYTF.

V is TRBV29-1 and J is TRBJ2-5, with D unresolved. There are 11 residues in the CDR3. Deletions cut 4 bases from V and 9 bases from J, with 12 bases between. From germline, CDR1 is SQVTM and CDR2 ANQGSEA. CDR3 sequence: CSVAEGWAQYF. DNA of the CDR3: TGCAGCGTTGCCGAAGGTTGGGCCCAGTACTTC.

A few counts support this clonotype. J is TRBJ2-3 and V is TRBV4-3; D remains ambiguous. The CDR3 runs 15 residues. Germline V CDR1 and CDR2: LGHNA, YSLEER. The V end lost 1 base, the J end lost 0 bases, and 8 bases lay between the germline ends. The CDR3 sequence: CASSQGAHSTDTQYF. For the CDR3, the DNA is TGCGCCAGCAGCCAAGGCGCCCATAGCACAGATACGCAGTATTTT.